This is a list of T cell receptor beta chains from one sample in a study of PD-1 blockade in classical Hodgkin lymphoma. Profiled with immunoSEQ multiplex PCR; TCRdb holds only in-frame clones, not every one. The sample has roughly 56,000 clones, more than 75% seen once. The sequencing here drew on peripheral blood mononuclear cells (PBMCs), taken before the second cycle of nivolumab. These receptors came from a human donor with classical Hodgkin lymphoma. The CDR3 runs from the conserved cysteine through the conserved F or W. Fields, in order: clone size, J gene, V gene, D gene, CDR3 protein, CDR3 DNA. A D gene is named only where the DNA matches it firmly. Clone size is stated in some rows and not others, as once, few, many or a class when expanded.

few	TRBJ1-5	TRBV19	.	CATSIESNQPQHF	TGTGCCACCTCTATTGAATCGAATCAGCCCCAGCATTTT
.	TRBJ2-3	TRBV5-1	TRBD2	CASSRDYTDTQYF	TGCGCCAGCAGCCGGGACTACACAGATACGCAGTATTTT
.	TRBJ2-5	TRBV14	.	CASSLTDRLETQYF	TGTGCCAGCAGCCTTACCGACAGATTGGAGACCCAGTACTTC
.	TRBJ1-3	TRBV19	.	CASSLVANSGNTIYF	TGTGCCAGTAGTCTAGTTGCGAACTCTGGAAACACCATATATTTT
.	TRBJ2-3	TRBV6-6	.	CASRSGPLSITDTQYF	TGTGCCAGCAGATCAGGCCCACTGTCGATCACAGATACGCAGTATTTT
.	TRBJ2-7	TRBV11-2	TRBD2	CASRPSGGAYEQYF	TGTGCCAGCAGACCTAGCGGGGGGGCCTACGAGCAGTACTTC
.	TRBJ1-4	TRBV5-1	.	CASSPVGGKGEKLFF	TGCGCCAGCAGCCCCGTGGGTGGGAAGGGTGAAAAACTGTTTTTT
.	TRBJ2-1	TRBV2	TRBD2	CASSPPGLAGGSNEQFF	TGTGCCAGCAGTCCACCGGGACTAGCGGGGGGGAGCAATGAGCAGTTCTTC
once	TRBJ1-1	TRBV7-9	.	CASSYGGVTEAFF	TGTGCCAGCAGCTATGGGGGTGTCACTGAAGCTTTCTTT
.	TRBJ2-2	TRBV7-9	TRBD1	CATTHRGQGAAGELFF	TGTGCCACCACCCACCGGGGACAGGGGGCTGCCGGGGAGCTGTTTTTT
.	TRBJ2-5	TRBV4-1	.	CASRRTATSEETQYF	TGCGCCAGCAGGCGAACAGCGACTTCCGAAGAGACCCAGTACTTC
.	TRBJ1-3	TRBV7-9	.	CASSLDAVTGNTIYF	TGTGCCAGCAGCTTAGATGCCGTTACTGGAAACACCATATATTTT
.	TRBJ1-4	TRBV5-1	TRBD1	CASSWGTGTEKLFF	TGCGCCAGCAGCTGGGGGACAGGGACAGAAAAACTGTTTTTT
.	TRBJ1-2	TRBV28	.	CASREPGRPPGGGYTF	TGTGCCAGCAGAGAACCCGGTCGGCCTCCCGGGGGAGGCTACACCTTC
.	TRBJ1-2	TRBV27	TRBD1	CASSLGQGYGYTF	TGTGCCAGCAGTTTAGGACAGGGGTATGGCTACACCTTC
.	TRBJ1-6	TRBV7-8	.	CASSLAADGTSPLHF	TGTGCCAGCAGCTTAGCTGCGGACGGCACTTCACCCCTCCACTTT
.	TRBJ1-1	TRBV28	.	CASSSFLSRKGTEAFF	TGTGCCAGCAGTTCTTTCCTTTCGAGGAAGGGCACTGAAGCTTTCTTT
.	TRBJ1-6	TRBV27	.	CASSPQGLGPGTLHF	TGTGCCAGCAGTCCACAAGGGTTGGGCCCTGGGACCCTCCACTTT
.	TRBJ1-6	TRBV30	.	CAWKRDYNSPLHF	TGTGCCTGGAAAAGGGACTATAATTCACCCCTCCACTTT
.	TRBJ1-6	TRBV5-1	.	CASSPAVGSYNSPLHF	TGCGCCAGCAGCCCCGCGGTAGGATCCTATAATTCACCCCTCCACTTT
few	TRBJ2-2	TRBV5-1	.	CASSSTGSNTGELFF	TGCGCCAGCAGTTCCACAGGATCGAACACCGGGGAGCTGTTTTTT
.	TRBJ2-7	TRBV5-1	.	CASSLEASSSYEQYF	TGCGCCAGCAGCTTGGAGGCCTCTAGCTCCTACGAGCAGTACTTC
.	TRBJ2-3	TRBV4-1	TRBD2	CASSQSGGTDTQYF	TGCGCCAGCAGCCAGAGCGGGGGCACAGATACGCAGTATTTT
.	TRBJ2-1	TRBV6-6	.	CASSYSSLGYEQFF	TGTGCCAGCAGTTACTCGAGTCTTGGCTATGAGCAGTTCTTC
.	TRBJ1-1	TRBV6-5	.	CASSYGTLNTEAFF	TGTGCCAGCAGTTACGGGACACTGAACACTGAAGCTTTCTTT
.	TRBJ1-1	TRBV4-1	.	CASSFGSSEAFF	TGCGCCAGCAGCTTTGGCTCTTCTGAAGCTTTCTTT
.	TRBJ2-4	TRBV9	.	CASSAGLAKNIQYF	TGTGCCAGCAGCGCGGGACTAGCCAAAAACATTCAGTACTTC
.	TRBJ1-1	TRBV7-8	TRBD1	CASSNRQGGTEAFF	TGTGCCAGCAGCAACCGACAGGGCGGCACTGAAGCTTTCTTT
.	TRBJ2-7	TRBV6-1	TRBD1	CASRGTELPYEQYF	TGTGCCAGCAGAGGGACAGAGTTACCCTACGAGCAGTACTTC
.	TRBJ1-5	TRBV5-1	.	CASSLAGQLNQPQHF	TGCGCCAGCAGCTTGGCAGGTCAGCTCAATCAGCCCCAGCATTTT
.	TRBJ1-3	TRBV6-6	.	CASSSVSGNTIYF	TGTGCCAGCAGTTCTGTATCTGGAAACACCATATATTTT
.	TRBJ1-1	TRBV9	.	CASSRNTGSITEAFF	TGTGCCAGCAGTCGGAATACGGGCAGCATCACTGAAGCTTTCTTT
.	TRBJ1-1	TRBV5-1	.	CASKGGILNTEAFF	TGCGCCAGCAAGGGAGGAATCCTGAACACTGAAGCTTTCTTT
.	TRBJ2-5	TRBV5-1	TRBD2	CASSATSGAGETQYF	TGCGCCAGCAGCGCGACTAGCGGGGCGGGCGAGACCCAGTACTTC
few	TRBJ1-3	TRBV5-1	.	CASSFSGGSGNTIYF	TGCGCCAGCAGCTTTTCTGGGGGATCTGGAAACACCATATATTTT
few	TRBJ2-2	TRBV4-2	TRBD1	CASSLRTGTGELFF	TGTGCCAGCAGCCTGCGGACAGGCACCGGGGAGCTGTTTTTT
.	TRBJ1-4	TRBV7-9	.	CASSQDNEKLFF	TGTGCCAGCAGCCAAGATAATGAAAAACTGTTTTTT
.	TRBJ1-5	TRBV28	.	CASIKLGRGYSNQPQHF	TGTGCCAGTATTAAGCTGGGGCGCGGTTATAGCAATCAGCCCCAGCATTTT
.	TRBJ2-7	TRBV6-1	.	CASRDGNRVYEQYF	TGTGCCAGCAGAGACGGAAACAGGGTATACGAGCAGTACTTC
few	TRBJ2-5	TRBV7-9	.	CASSTNQGLGIQETQYF	TGTGCCAGCAGCACCAACCAGGGGTTGGGGATTCAAGAGACCCAGTACTTC
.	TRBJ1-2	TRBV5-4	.	CASSSHAANYGYTF	TGTGCCAGCAGCTCCCATGCGGCAAACTATGGCTACACCTTC
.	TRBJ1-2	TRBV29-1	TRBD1	CSVETGPDGYTF	TGCAGCGTTGAGACAGGGCCGGATGGCTACACCTTC
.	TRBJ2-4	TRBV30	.	CAWRGVDLAKNIQYF	TGTGCCTGGAGAGGGGTTGACCTAGCCAAAAACATTCAGTACTTC
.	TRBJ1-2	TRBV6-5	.	CASSSPGRGYGYTF	TGTGCCAGCAGTTCCCCCGGGCGTGGATATGGCTACACCTTC
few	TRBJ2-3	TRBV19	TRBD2	CASSHGTIRQYF	TGTGCCAGTAGCCACGGGACTATACGGCAGTATTTT
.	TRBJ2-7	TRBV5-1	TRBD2	CASSLGGRYEQYF	TGCGCCAGCAGCCTCGGCGGGAGGTACGAGCAGTACTTC